The rows below give T cell receptor beta chains drawn from one sample of a study of blood T cell repertoires in COVID-19. Libraries were prepared by immunoSEQ multiplex PCR; TCRdb keeps only in-frame clonotypes and omits some of them. The sample lists roughly 150,000 clones, approximately 80% seen once, with 8% to 9.5% in the top ten. Material for sequencing was peripheral blood. These receptors were collected from a woman at least 80 years old with active or convalescent COVID-19. Both conserved end residues are part of each CDR3. D genes are given only for firm matches. The size of a clone is reported for some rows only, either as once, few or many, or as a class for expanded clones.

D | J | size | length | V | CDR3 | DNA
- | TRBJ1-1 | - | 15 | TRBV7-9 | CASSLAAYLGTEAFF | TGTGCCAGCAGCTTAGCGGCATACCTCGGGACTGAAGCTTTCTTT
TRBD2 | TRBJ2-1 | - | 14 | TRBV11-3 | CASTGTSVGNEQFF | TGTGCCAGCACCGGGACTAGCGTCGGCAATGAGCAGTTCTTC
- | TRBJ1-1 | many | 13 | TRBV3-1/TRBV3-2 | CASSQDPHLEAFF | TGTGCCAGCAGCCAAGACCCACATCTTGAAGCTTTCTTT
- | TRBJ2-1 | - | 13 | TRBV6-1 | CASSEQGVYEQFF | TGTGCCAGCAGTGAACAGGGTGTTTATGAGCAGTTCTTC
- | TRBJ2-4 | - | 13 | TRBV6-2/TRBV6-3 | CASSYESKNIQYF | TGTGCCAGCAGTTACGAGTCCAAAAACATTCAGTACTTC
- | TRBJ1-2 | - | 13 | TRBV7-9 | CASSLAQGGGYTF | TGTGCCAGCAGCTTAGCCCAGGGAGGTGGCTACACCTTC
TRBD1 | TRBJ1-1 | once | 13 | TRBV10-3 | CASATGSNTEAFF | TGTGCCAGCGCGACAGGGTCAAACACTGAAGCTTTCTTT
- | TRBJ1-1 | - | 15 | TRBV9 | CASRRLGAMGTEAFF | TGTGCCAGCCGCCGCCTGGGGGCAATGGGCACTGAAGCTTTCTTT
- | TRBJ1-1 | - | 13 | TRBV21-1 | CASSPGMNTEAFF | TGTGCCAGCAGTCCAGGGATGAACACTGAAGCTTTCTTT
- | TRBJ2-1 | - | 16 | TRBV9 | CASSVSRGSLLDEQFF | TGTGCCAGCAGCGTAAGCAGGGGCTCGTTGTTGGATGAGCAGTTCTTC
TRBD1 | TRBJ1-2 | - | 14 | TRBV2 | CASTGQGAGYGYTF | TGTGCCAGCACCGGACAGGGGGCGGGATATGGCTACACCTTC
- | TRBJ2-3 | - | 15 | TRBV6-5 | CASRGGQTSTDTQYF | TGTGCCAGCAGGGGGGGGCAAACTAGCACAGATACGCAGTATTTT
TRBD1 | TRBJ2-1 | - | 18 | TRBV6-1 | CASSERTGPKSSYNEQFF | TGTGCCAGCAGCGAACGGACAGGTCCAAAAAGCTCCTACAATGAGCAGTTCTTC
- | TRBJ1-2 | - | 13 | TRBV27 | CASSPQANYGYTF | TGTGCCAGCAGCCCGCAGGCCAACTATGGCTACACCTTC
TRBD1 | TRBJ2-6 | - | 16 | TRBV28 | CASTGQDFSGANVLTF | TGTGCCAGCACGGGACAGGATTTTTCTGGGGCCAACGTCCTGACTTTC
- | TRBJ1-2 | - | 14 | TRBV6-5 | CASSYSGARRSYTF | TGTGCCAGCAGTTACTCGGGGGCGCGGAGGAGCTACACCTTC
TRBD2 | TRBJ2-7 | - | 14 | TRBV11-2 | CASTVPGGAYEQYF | TGTGCCAGCACCGTCCCGGGGGGGGCCTACGAGCAGTACTTC
- | TRBJ1-3 | - | 15 | TRBV9 | CASSVGSISGNTIYF | TGTGCCAGCAGCGTAGGTAGCATCTCTGGAAACACCATATATTTT
- | TRBJ2-1 | - | 12 | TRBV7-2 | CASSLGGSEQFF | TGTGCCAGCAGCTTAGGGGGCAGCGAGCAGTTCTTC
- | TRBJ2-5 | - | 15 | TRBV9 | CASSVEDGNWETQYF | TGTGCCAGCAGCGTAGAGGACGGGAATTGGGAGACCCAGTACTTC
TRBD1 | TRBJ1-5 | - | 15 | TRBV3-1/TRBV3-2 | CASSQGSGGNQPQHF | TGTGCCAGCAGCCAAGGGTCAGGGGGAAATCAGCCCCAGCATTTT
TRBD1 | TRBJ1-1 | - | 13 | TRBV18 | CASRGQGSPEAFF | TGTGCCAGCCGCGGACAGGGCTCACCTGAAGCTTTCTTT
TRBD1 | TRBJ1-2 | - | 18 | TRBV2 | CASSEEGQAPWNRGGYTF | TGTGCCAGCAGTGAGGAGGGACAGGCCCCTTGGAATCGCGGTGGCTACACCTTC
TRBD2 | TRBJ2-1 | - | 19 | TRBV7-8 | CATARLAGGPLSSYNEQFF | TGTGCCACCGCGAGACTAGCGGGGGGCCCCCTGAGCTCCTACAATGAGCAGTTCTTC
- | TRBJ1-1 | - | 13 | TRBV19 | CASSKRGLGEAFF | TGTGCCAGTAGTAAGCGAGGGTTGGGTGAAGCTTTCTTT
- | TRBJ2-7 | - | 14 | TRBV6-5 | CASSSYRDLNEQYF | TGTGCCAGCAGTTCATACAGGGATTTGAACGAGCAGTACTTC
- | TRBJ1-2 | - | 15 | TRBV4-1 | CASSRREGIIDGYTF | TGCGCCAGCAGCCGAAGGGAGGGGATTATCGATGGCTACACCTTC
TRBD1 | TRBJ2-5 | once | 14 | TRBV5-1 | CASSWGQGEETQYF | TGCGCCAGCAGCTGGGGACAGGGGGAAGAGACCCAGTACTTC
TRBD2 | TRBJ2-3 | - | 17 | TRBV6-2/TRBV6-3 | CASSYAVSGGSTDTQYF | TGTGCCAGCAGTTACGCCGTGAGCGGGGGCAGCACAGATACGCAGTATTTT
- | TRBJ2-3 | once | 14 | TRBV6-5 | CATSAGGFTDTQYF | TGTGCCACCTCCGCTGGGGGGTTCACAGATACGCAGTATTTT
- | TRBJ2-2 | - | 15 | TRBV4-3 | CASSQNRQITGELFF | TGCGCCAGCAGCCAAAACAGACAGATAACCGGGGAGCTGTTTTTT
TRBD1 | TRBJ2-3 | - | 14 | TRBV9 | CASSVGGGADTQYF | TGTGCCAGCAGCGTAGGAGGGGGCGCAGATACGCAGTATTTT
- | TRBJ1-2 | - | 12 | TRBV6-1 | CASTEYRDGYTF | TGTGCCAGCACTGAATACAGGGATGGCTACACCTTC
TRBD1 | TRBJ1-2 | - | 13 | TRBV6-5 | CASTRGQSRGYTF | TGTGCCAGCACTAGGGGGCAAAGTCGAGGCTACACCTTC
TRBD1 | TRBJ1-1 | - | 15 | TRBV19 | CASSGYRGLGTEAFF | TGTGCCAGTAGTGGCTACAGGGGGCTGGGTACTGAAGCTTTCTTT
- | TRBJ2-5 | - | 13 | TRBV11-3 | CASSLGNRETQYF | TGTGCCAGCAGCTTAGGGAACAGGGAGACCCAGTACTTC
- | TRBJ1-1 | - | 15 | TRBV6-5 | CASNVPGGGGTEAFF | TGTGCCAGCAACGTTCCCGGGGGAGGGGGCACTGAAGCTTTCTTT